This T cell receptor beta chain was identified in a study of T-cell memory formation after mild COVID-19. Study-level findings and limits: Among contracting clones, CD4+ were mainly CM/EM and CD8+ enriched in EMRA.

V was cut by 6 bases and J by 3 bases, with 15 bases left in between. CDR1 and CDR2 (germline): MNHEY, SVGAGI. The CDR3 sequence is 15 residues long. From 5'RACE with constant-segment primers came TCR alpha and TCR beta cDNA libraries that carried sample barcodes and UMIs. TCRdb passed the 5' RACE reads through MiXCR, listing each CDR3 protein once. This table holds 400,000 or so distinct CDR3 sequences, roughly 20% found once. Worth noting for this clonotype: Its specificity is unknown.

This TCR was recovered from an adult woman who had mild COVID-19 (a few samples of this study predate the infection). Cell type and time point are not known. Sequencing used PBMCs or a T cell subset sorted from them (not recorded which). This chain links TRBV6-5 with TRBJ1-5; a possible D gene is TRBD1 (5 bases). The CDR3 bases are TGTGCCAGCAGCCCCGGGTCAGGGAACAATCAGCCCCAGCATTTT. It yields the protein CASSPGSGNNQPQHF.